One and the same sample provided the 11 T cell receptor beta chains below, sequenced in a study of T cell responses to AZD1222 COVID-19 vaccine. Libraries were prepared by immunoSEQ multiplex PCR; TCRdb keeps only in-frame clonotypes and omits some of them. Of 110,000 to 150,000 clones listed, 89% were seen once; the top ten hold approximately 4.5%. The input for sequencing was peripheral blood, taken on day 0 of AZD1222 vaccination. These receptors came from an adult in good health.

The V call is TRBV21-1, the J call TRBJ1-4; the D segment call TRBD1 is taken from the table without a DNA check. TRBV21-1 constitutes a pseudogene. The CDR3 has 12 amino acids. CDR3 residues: CASSLRIKGVFF. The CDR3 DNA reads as TGTGCCAGCAGCCTACGCATTAAAGGGGTGTTTTTT.

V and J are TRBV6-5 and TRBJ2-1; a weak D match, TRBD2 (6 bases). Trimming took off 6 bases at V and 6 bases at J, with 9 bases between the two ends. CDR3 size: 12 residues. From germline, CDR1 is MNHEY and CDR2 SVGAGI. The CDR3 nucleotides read TGTGCCAGCAGGAGGGGAGGCAATGAGCAGTTCTTC. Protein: CASRRGGNEQFF.

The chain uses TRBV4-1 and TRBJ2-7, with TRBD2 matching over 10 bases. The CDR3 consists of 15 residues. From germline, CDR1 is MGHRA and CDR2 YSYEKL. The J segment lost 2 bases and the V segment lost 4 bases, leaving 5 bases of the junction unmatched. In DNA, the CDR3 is TGCGCCAGCAGCCCGGGACTAGCGAACACCTACGAGCAGTACTTC. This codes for CASSPGLANTYEQYF.

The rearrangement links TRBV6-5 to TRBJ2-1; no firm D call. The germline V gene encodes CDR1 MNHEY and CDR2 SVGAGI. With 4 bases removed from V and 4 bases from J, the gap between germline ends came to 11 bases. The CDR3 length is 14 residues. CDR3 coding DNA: TGTGCCAGCAGTTTGTCAGTCCAATACAATGAGCAGTTCTTC. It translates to CASSLSVQYNEQFF.

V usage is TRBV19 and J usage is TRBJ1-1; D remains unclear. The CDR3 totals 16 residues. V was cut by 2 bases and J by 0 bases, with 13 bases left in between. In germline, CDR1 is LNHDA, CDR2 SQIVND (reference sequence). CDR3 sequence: CASSIRAPGLNTEAFF. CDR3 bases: TGTGCCAGTAGTATAAGGGCTCCGGGATTGAACACTGAAGCTTTCTTT.

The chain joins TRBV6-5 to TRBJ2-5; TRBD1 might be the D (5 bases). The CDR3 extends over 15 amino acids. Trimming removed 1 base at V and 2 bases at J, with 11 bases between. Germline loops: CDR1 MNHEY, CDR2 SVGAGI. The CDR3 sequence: CASSYLGAQQETQYF. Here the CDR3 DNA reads TGTGCCAGCAGTTACTTAGGGGCCCAGCAAGAGACCCAGTACTTC.

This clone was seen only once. In nucleotides, the CDR3 is TGTGCCAGCACCCCCCGTGTTGCAGGGTTCTCACCCCTCCACTTT. Residues: CASTPRVAGFSPLHF. The rearrangement links TRBV11-2 to TRBJ1-6; a possible D gene is TRBD1 (5 bases). The CDR3 length is 15 residues. The germline gives CDR1 SGHAT, CDR2 FQNNGV. Trimming took 7 bases from V and 10 from J, leaving 20 bases between them.

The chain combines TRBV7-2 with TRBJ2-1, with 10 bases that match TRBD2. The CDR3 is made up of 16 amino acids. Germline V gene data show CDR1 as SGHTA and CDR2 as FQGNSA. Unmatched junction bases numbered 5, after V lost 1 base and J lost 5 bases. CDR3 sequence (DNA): TGTGCCAGCAGCTTAGTAGTAGCGGGGGGTAACAATGAGCAGTTCTTC. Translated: CASSLVVAGGNNEQFF.

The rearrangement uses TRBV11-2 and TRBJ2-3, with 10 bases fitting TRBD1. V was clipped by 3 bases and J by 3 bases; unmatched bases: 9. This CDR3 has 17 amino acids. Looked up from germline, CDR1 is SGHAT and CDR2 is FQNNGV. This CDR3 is CASSFPQTGGITDTQYF. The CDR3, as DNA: TGTGCCAGCAGCTTCCCTCAGACAGGGGGCATAACAGATACGCAGTATTTT.

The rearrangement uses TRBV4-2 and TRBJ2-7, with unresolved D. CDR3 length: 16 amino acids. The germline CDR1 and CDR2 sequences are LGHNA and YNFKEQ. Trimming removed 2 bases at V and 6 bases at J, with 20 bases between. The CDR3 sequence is CASSQTGSGLGVEQYF. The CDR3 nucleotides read TGTGCCAGCAGCCAAACGGGTTCCGGGTTGGGTGTCGAGCAGTACTTC.

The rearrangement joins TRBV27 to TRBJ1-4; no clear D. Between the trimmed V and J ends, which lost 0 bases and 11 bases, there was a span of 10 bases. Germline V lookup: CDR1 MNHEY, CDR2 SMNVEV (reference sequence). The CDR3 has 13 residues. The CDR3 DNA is TGTGCCAGCAGTTTATCGATGAGGAATAAACTGTTTTTT. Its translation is CASSLSMRNKLFF.